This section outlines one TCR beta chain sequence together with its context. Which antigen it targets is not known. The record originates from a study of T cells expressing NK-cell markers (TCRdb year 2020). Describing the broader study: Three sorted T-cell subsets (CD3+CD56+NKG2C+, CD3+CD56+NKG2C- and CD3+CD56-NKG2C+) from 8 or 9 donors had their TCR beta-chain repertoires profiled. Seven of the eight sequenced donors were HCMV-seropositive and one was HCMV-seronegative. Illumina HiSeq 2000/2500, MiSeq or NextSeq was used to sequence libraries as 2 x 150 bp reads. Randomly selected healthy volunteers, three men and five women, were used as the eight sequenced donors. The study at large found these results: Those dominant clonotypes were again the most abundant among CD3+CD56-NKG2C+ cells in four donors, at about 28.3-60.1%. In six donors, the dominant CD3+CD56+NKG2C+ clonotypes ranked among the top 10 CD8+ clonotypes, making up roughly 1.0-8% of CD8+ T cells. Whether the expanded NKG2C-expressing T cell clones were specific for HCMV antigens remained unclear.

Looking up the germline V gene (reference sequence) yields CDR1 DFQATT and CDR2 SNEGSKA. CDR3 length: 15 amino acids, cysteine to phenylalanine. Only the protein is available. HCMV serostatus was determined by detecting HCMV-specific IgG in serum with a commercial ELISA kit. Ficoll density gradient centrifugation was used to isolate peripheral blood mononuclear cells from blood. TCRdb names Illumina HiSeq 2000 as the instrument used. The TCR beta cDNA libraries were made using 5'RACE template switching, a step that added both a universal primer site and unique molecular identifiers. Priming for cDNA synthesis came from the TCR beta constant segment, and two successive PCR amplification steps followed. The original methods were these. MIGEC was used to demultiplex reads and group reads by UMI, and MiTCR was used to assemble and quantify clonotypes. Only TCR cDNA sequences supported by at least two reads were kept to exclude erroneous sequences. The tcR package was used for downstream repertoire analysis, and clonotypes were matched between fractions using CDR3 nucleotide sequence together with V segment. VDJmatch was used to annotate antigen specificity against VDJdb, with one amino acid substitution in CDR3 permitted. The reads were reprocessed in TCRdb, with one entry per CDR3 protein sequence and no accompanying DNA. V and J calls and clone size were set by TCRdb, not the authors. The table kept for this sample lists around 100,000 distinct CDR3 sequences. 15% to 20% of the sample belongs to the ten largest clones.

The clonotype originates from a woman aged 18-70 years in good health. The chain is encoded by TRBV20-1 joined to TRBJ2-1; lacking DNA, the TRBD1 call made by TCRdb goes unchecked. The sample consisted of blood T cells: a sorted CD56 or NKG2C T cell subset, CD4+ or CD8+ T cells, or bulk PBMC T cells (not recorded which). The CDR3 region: CSAREDRDRSGEQFF.